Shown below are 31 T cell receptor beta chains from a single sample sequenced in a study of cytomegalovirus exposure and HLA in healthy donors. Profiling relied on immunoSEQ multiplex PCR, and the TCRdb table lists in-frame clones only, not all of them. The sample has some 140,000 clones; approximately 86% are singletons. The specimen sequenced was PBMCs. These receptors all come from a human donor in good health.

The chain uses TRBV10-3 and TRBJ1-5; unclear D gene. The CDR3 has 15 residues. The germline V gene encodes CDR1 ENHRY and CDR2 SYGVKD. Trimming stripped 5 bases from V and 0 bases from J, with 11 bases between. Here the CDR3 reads CAISRFGDSNQPQHF. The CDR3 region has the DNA TGTGCCATCAGTCGTTTCGGAGATAGCAATCAGCCCCAGCATTTT.

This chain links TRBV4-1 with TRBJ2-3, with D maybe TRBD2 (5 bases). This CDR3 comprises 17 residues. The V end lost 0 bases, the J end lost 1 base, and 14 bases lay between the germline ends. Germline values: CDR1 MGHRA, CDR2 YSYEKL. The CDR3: CASSQEGSARGTDTQYF. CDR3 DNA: TGCGCCAGCAGCCAAGAAGGGAGCGCGAGGGGCACAGATACGCAGTATTTT.

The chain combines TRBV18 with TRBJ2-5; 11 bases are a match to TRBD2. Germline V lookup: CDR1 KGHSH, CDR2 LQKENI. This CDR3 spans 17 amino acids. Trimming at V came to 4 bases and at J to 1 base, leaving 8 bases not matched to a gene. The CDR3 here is CASSLNTGTSGQETQYF. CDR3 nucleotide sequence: TGTGCCAGCTCACTAAACACCGGGACTAGCGGCCAAGAGACCCAGTACTTC.

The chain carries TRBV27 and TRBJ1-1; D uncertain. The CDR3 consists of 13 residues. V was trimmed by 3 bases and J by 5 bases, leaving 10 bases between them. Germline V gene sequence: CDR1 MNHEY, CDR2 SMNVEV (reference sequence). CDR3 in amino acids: CASSFTRGTEAFF. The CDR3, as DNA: TGTGCCAGCAGTTTCACACGAGGGACTGAAGCTTTCTTT.

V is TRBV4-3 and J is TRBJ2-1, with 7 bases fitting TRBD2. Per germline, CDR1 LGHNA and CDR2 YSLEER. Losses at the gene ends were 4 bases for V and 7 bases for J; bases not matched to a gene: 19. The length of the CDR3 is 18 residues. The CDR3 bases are TGCGCCAGCAGCCCACTCCTTTTGAGCGGGGACGCCGGGAATGAGCAGTTCTTC. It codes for CASSPLLLSGDAGNEQFF.

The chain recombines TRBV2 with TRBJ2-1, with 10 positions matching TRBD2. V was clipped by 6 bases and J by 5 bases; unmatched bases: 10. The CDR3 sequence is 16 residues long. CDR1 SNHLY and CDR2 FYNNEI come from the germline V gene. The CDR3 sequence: CASRGNSGGRNNEQFF. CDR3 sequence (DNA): TGTGCCAGCAGGGGTAATAGCGGGGGGAGAAACAATGAGCAGTTCTTC.

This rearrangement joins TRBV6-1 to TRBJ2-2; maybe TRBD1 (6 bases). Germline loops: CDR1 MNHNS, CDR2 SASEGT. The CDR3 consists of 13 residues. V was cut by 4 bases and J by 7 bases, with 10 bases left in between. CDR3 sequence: CASSGPRGGELFF. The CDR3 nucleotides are TGTGCCAGCAGTGGACCCAGGGGCGGGGAGCTGTTTTTT.

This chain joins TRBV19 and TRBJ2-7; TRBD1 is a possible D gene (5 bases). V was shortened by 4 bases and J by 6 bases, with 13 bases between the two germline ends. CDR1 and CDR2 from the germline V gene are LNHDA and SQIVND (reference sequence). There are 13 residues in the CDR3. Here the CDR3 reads CASSRGTIAEQYF. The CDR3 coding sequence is TGTGCCAGTAGTAGGGGCACAATCGCCGAGCAGTACTTC.

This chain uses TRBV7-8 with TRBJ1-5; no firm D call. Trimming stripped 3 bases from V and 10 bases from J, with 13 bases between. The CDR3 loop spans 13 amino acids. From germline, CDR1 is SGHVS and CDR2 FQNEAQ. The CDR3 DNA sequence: TGTGCCAGCAGCTTTGGAGCAATCAGCCCCCAGCATTTT. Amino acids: CASSFGAISPQHF.

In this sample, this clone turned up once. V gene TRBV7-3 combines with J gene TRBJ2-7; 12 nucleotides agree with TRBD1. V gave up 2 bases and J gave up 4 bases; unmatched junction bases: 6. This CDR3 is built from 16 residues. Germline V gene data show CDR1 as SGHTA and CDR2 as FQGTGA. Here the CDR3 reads CASSLYGTGGVYEQYF. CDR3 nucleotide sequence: TGTGCCAGCAGCTTATACGGGACAGGGGGCGTTTACGAGCAGTACTTC.

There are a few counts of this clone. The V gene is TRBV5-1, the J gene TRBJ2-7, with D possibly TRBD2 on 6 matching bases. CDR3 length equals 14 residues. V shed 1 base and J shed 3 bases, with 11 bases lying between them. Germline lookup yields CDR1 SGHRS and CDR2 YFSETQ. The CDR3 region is CASSLPSESYEQYF. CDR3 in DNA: TGCGCCAGCAGCTTGCCTAGCGAAAGCTACGAGCAGTACTTC. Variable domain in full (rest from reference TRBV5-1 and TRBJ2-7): KAGVTQTPRYLIKTRGQQVTLSCSPISGHRSVSWYQQTPGQGLQFLFEYFSETQRNKGNFPGRFSGRQFSNSRSEMNVSTLELGDSALYLCASSLPSESYEQYFGPGTRLTVT.

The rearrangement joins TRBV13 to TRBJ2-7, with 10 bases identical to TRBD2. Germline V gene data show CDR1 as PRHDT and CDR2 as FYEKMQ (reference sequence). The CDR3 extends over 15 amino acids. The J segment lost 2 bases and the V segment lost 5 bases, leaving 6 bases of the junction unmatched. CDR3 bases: TGTGCCAGCAGCATCCTAGCGGGGGTGACCTACGAGCAGTACTTC. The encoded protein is CASSILAGVTYEQYF.

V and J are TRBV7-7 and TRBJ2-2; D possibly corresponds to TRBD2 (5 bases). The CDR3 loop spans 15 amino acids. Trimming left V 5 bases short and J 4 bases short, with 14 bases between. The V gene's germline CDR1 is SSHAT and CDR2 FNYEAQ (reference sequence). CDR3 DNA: TGTGCCAGCAGCCCCTGGCAGGCGGGCACCGGGGAGCTGTTTTTT. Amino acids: CASSPWQAGTGELFF.

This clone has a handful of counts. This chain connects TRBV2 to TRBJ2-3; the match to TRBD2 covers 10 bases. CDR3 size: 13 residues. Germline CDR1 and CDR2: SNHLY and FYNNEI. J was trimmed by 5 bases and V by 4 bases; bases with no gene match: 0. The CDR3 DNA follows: TGTGCCAGCAGTGGACTAGCGGGAGATACGCAGTATTTT. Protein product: CASSGLAGDTQYF.

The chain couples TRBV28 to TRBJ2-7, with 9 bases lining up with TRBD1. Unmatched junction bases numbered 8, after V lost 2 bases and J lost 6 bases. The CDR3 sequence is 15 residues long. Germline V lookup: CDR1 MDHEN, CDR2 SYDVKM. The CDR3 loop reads CASSLGDRVRGEQYF. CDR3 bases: TGTGCCAGCAGTTTAGGGGACAGGGTACGAGGCGAGCAGTACTTC. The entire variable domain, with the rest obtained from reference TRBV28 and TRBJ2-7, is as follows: DVKVTQSSRYLVKRTGEKVFLECVQDMDHENMFWYRQDPGLGLRLIYFSYDVKMKEKGDIPEGYSVSREKKERFSLILESASTNQTSMYLCASSLGDRVRGEQYFGPGTRLTVT.

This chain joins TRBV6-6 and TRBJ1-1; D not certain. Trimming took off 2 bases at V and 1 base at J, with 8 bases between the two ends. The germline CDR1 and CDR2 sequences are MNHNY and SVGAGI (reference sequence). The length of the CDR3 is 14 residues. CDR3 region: CASSYQVRNTEAFF. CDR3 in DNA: TGTGCCAGCAGTTACCAGGTCCGGAACACTGAAGCTTTCTTT.

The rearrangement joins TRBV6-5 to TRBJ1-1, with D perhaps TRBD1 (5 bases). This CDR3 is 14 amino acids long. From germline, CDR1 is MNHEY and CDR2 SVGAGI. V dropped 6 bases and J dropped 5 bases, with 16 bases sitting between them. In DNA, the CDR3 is TGTGCCAGCAGGGCATGGGCAGGGCCAACTGAAGCTTTCTTT. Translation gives CASRAWAGPTEAFF.

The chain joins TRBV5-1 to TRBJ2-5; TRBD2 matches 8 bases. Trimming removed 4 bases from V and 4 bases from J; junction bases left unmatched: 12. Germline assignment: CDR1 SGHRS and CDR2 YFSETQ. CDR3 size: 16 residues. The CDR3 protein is CASSRRVAGNAETQYF. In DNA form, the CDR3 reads TGCGCCAGCAGCCGGCGGGTAGCGGGAAATGCAGAGACCCAGTACTTC.

The CDR3 sequence is CASSPRGPGLQEQYF. The CDR3 coding sequence is TGTGCCAGCAGCCCCCGTGGCCCCGGACTTCAGGAGCAGTACTTC. The rearrangement joins TRBV7-9 to TRBJ2-7, with D maybe TRBD2 (5 bases). The V end was cut by 5 bases, the J end by 7 bases, with 21 bases between. The germline V gene has CDR1 SEHNR and CDR2 FQNEAQ (reference sequence). CDR3 length equals 15 residues.

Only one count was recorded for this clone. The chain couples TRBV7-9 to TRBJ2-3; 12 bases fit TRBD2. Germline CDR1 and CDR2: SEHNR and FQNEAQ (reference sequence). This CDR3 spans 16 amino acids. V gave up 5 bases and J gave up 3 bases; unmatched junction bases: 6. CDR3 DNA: TGTGCCAGCAGCCCCGCGACTAGCGGGAGAACAGATACGCAGTATTTT. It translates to CASSPATSGRTDTQYF.

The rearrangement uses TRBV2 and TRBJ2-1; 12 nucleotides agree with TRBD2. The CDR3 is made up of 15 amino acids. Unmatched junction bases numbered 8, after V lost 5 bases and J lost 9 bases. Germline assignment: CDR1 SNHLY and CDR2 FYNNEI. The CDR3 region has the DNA TGTGCCAGCAGTCAGACTAGCGGGAGAGGTGGTGAGCAGTTCTTC. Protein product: CASSQTSGRGGEQFF.

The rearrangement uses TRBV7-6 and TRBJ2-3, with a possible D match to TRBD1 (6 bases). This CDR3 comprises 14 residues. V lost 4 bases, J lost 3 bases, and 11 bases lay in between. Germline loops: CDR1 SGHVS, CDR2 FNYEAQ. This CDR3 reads CASSSGRGTDTQYF. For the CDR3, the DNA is TGTGCCAGCAGCTCCGGCAGGGGAACAGATACGCAGTATTTT. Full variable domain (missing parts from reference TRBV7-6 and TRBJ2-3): GAGVSQSPRYKVTKRGQDVALRCDPISGHVSLYWYRQALGQGPEFLTYFNYEAQQDKSGLPNDRFSAERPEGSISTLTIQRTEQRDSAMYRCASSSGRGTDTQYFGPGTRLTVL.

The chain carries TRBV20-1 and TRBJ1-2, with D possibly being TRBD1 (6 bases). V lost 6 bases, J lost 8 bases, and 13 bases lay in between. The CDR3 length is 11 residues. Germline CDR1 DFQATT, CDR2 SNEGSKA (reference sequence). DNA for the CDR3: TGCAGTGCCCCCAGGGGAGGGGGCTACACCTTC. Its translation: CSAPRGGGYTF.

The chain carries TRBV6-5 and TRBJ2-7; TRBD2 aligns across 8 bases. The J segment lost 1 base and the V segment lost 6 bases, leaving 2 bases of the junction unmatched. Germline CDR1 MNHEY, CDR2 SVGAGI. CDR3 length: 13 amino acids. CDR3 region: CASSRGGSYEQYF. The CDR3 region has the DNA TGTGCCAGCAGCCGGGGGGGGTCCTACGAGCAGTACTTC.

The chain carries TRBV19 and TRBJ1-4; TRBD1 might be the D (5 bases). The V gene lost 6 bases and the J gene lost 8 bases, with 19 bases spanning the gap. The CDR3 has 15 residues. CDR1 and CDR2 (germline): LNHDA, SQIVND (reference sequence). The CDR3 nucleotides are TGTGCCAGTAGCCCTAAGGGGTGGTGGGGAGAAAAACTGTTTTTT. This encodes CASSPKGWWGEKLFF.

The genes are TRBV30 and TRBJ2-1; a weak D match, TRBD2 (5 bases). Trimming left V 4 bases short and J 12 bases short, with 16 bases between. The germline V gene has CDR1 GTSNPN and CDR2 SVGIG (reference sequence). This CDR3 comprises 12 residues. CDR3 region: CAWKGGKSRQFF. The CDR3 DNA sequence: TGTGCCTGGAAAGGAGGAAAGAGCAGGCAGTTCTTC.

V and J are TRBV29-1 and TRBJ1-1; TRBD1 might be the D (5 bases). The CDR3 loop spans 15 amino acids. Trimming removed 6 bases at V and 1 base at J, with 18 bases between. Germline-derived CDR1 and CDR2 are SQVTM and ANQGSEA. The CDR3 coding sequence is TGCAGCGTGGGGGGGACTCAAACCCAGAACACTGAAGCTTTCTTT. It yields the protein CSVGGTQTQNTEAFF. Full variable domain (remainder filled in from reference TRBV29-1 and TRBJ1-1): SAVISQKPSRDICQRGTSLTIQCQVDSQVTMMFWYRQQPGQSLTLIATANQGSEATYESGFVIDKFPISRPNLTFSTLTVSNMSPEDSSIYLCSVGGTQTQNTEAFFGQGTRLTVV.

CDR3 DNA sequence: TGTGCCAGCTCACCCCAGCGGAAACTCACCCCCCAGCTGAATACGCAGTATTTT. This translates into CASSPQRKLTPQLNTQYF. The chain couples TRBV18 to TRBJ2-3; a possible D gene is TRBD2 (5 bases). The CDR3 has 18 residues. V lost 3 bases to trimming and J lost 7 bases, with 26 bases between them. Germline V gene lookup returns CDR1 KGHSH and CDR2 LQKENI.

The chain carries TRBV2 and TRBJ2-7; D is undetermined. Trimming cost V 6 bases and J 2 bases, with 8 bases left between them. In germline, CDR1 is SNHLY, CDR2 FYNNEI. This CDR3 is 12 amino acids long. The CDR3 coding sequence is TGTGCCAGCAGACCCTCAGCCTACGAGCAGTACTTC. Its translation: CASRPSAYEQYF.

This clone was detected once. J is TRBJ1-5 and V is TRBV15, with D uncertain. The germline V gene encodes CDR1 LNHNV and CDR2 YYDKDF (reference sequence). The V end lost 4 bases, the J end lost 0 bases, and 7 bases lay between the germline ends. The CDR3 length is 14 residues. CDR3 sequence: CATSILFSNQPQHF. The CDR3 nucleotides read TGTGCCACCAGCATCCTCTTTAGCAATCAGCCCCAGCATTTT.

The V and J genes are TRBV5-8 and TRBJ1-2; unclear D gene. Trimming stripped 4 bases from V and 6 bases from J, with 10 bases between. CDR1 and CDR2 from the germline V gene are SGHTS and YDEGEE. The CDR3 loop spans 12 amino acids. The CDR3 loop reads CASSRLQNGYTF. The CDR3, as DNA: TGTGCCAGCAGCAGGCTACAGAATGGCTACACCTTC.